A single sample is the source of the 29 T cell receptor beta chains below, sequenced in a study of cytomegalovirus exposure and HLA in healthy donors. PCR primers comprised 60 Vbeta and 13 Jbeta primers. Some clones are missing from TCRdb's copy, which holds only in-frame ones; the method was immunoSEQ multiplex PCR. The repertoire holds 80,000 or so clones, with around 79% as singletons. What was sequenced was PBMCs. These receptors were taken from a man between 40 and 49 years old in good health and CMV-seronegative.

This clone was observed once. This chain connects TRBV6-6 to TRBJ2-7; TRBD2 agrees at 7 bases. CDR1 is MNHNY, CDR2 SVGAGI, per germline (reference sequence). The CDR3 loop spans 13 amino acids. Trimming cost V 6 bases and J 6 bases; bases outside gene matches: 8. The CDR3 bases are TGTGCCAGCAGCACGGGGGGAACCGGCGAGCAGTACTTC. Its protein product is CASSTGGTGEQYF.

The chain is built from TRBV28 and TRBJ1-5; the D is unclear. The CDR3 runs to 12 residues. With 4 bases removed from V and 5 bases from J, the gap between germline ends came to 6 bases. Germline V gene sequence: CDR1 MDHEN, CDR2 SYDVKM. The DNA for the CDR3 is TGTGCCAGCAGTTCCCTCGATCAGCCCCAGCATTTT. Translating it yields CASSSLDQPQHF.

The rearrangement joins TRBV4-3 to TRBJ1-5; 7 positions match TRBD1. The CDR3 sequence is 16 residues long. Unmatched junction bases numbered 3, after V lost 0 bases and J lost 1 base. Germline loops: CDR1 LGHNA, CDR2 YSLEER. CDR3 nucleotides: TGCGCCAGCAGCCAAGAGACAGGGTTAAGCAATCAGCCCCAGCATTTT. Translated: CASSQETGLSNQPQHF.

V is TRBV2 and J is TRBJ2-1; no definite D call. This CDR3 comprises 13 residues. Looked up from germline, CDR1 is SNHLY and CDR2 is FYNNEI. V lost 3 bases and J 7 bases, leaving 10 bases between the germline ends. CDR3 in amino acids: CASSEGPENEQFF. The CDR3 DNA sequence: TGTGCCAGCAGTGAGGGCCCCGAGAATGAGCAGTTCTTC.

This clone has just a few counts. The chain is built from TRBV6-1 and TRBJ2-7; 11 bases map to TRBD2. The J segment lost 5 bases and the V segment lost 2 bases, leaving 8 bases of the junction unmatched. Germline V lookup: CDR1 MNHNS, CDR2 SASEGT. The CDR3 totals 16 residues. The CDR3 nucleotides read TGTGCCAGCAGTGAAAGCAGAACTAGCGGGAGCCACGAGCAGTACTTC. It codes for CASSESRTSGSHEQYF.

The chain has TRBV5-1 and TRBJ1-4; D uncertain. The CDR3 runs to 14 residues. In germline, CDR1 is SGHRS, CDR2 YFSETQ. Trimming took 9 bases from V and 3 from J, leaving 15 bases between them. The CDR3 bases are TGCGCCACCAAGACGGGGAATCCTAATGAAAAACTGTTTTTT. Its translation is CATKTGNPNEKLFF.

The V gene is TRBV28, the J gene TRBJ1-5; 7 bases are shared with TRBD1. There are 16 residues in the CDR3. The junction had 15 bases not matched to a gene; V was cut back by 3 bases and J by 10 bases. Germline V lookup: CDR1 MDHEN, CDR2 SYDVKM. In DNA form, the CDR3 reads TGTGCCAGCAGTTTTTCTTCGAGGGGGCCCGGGTTCCCCCAGCATTTT. Its protein is CASSFSSRGPGFPQHF.

The rearrangement joins TRBV2 to TRBJ2-7, with 12 bases that match TRBD2. This CDR3 comprises 16 residues. The trim removed 5 bases at V and 5 bases at J, leaving 10 bases unmatched. Germline CDR1 reads SNHLY; CDR2 reads FYNNEI. The CDR3 sequence: CASSRGLAGRVHEQYF. DNA of the CDR3: TGTGCCAGCAGTCGAGGACTAGCGGGGAGGGTACACGAGCAGTACTTC.

The chain recombines TRBV10-3 with TRBJ2-5; 7 bases map to TRBD2. TRBJ2-7 explains the end of the DNA better; the J call may be wrong. The CDR3 consists of 16 residues. The germline CDR1 and CDR2 sequences are ENHRY and SYGVKD. CDR3: CAINPNGREGTYEQYF. For the CDR3, the DNA is TGTGCCATCAATCCCAATGGGAGGGAGGGAACCTACGAGCAGTACTTC.

The chain is built from TRBV11-2 and TRBJ1-2; possibly TRBD1 for D (5 bases). Germline CDR1 and CDR2: SGHAT and FQNNGV. This CDR3 is built from 12 residues. V lost 7 bases and J lost 6, with 12 bases in between. CDR3 protein: CASTSGGDGYTF. The CDR3 coding sequence is TGTGCCAGCACTAGCGGGGGTGATGGCTACACCTTC. The variable domain in full, completed from reference TRBV11-2 and TRBJ1-2, reads EAGVAQSPRYKIIEKRQSVAFWCNPISGHATLYWYQQILGQGPKLLIQFQNNGVVDDSQLPKDRFSAERLKGVDSTLKIQPAKLEDSAVYLCASTSGGDGYTFGSGTRLTVV.

This clone was counted between two and nine times. V and J are TRBV5-1 and TRBJ2-7, with TRBD1 matching over 7 bases. V was pared by 0 bases and J by 0 bases, with 3 bases of the junction left unmatched. Looked up from germline, CDR1 is SGHRS and CDR2 is YFSETQ. The CDR3 is 15 amino acids. As DNA, the CDR3 is TGCGCCAGCAGCTTGGTTGGGGACAGCTCCTACGAGCAGTACTTC. Amino acid sequence: CASSLVGDSSYEQYF.

The rearrangement links TRBV7-9 to TRBJ1-2, with TRBD1 matching over 11 bases. V gave up 4 bases and J gave up 5 bases; unmatched junction bases: 6. CDR1 and CDR2 from the germline V gene are SEHNR and FQNEAQ (reference sequence). The CDR3 covers 15 residues. CDR3 nucleotide sequence: TGTGCCAGCAGCTCGGAGGGGGACAGGGGGTATGGCTACACCTTC. Its translation: CASSSEGDRGYGYTF.

This clone was observed a few times. Other DNA sequences of this sample code for an identical CDR3. The chain is built from TRBV6-5 and TRBJ2-5, with 7 bases aligning to TRBD1. This CDR3 is 16 amino acids long. Germline CDR1 MNHEY, CDR2 SVGAGI. Germline trimming cut 0 bases from V and 5 bases from J; bases unmatched to any gene: 9. The CDR3 protein is CASSYSLAGGLETQYF. In DNA, the CDR3 is TGTGCCAGCAGTTACTCGCTGGCAGGGGGTCTCGAGACCCAGTACTTC.

This chain uses TRBV19 with TRBJ1-3, with D possibly being TRBD1 (5 bases). This CDR3 region has 13 residues. Germline CDR1 reads LNHDA; CDR2 reads SQIVND (reference sequence). Trimming took off 5 bases at V and 4 bases at J, with 9 bases between the two ends. The DNA of the CDR3 is TGTGCCAGTAGTGAGACAGACGGAAACACCATATATTTT. Its protein product is CASSETDGNTIYF.

The chain recombines TRBV5-5 with TRBJ2-7; possibly TRBD2 for D (6 bases). Trimming cost V 0 bases and J 5 bases, with 18 bases left between them. Germline V gene data show CDR1 as SGHKS and CDR2 as YYEKEE (reference sequence). The CDR3 extends over 16 amino acids. The CDR3 DNA is TGTGCCAGCAGCTTGGTCCCGGGCCTTACGGGGGACGAGCAGTACTTC. Its protein is CASSLVPGLTGDEQYF.

In its sample, this clone was seen a few times. V is TRBV4-3 and J is TRBJ1-4; the D gene is possibly TRBD1 (5 bases). The germline V gene encodes CDR1 LGHNA and CDR2 YSLEER. CDR3 size: 17 residues. Trimming stripped 3 bases from V and 0 bases from J, with 14 bases between. DNA of the CDR3: TGCGCCAGCAGCCAGTATTCAGGGAGGGCAACTAATGAAAAACTGTTTTTT. Residues: CASSQYSGRATNEKLFF.

V gene TRBV9 combines with J gene TRBJ1-2, with 9 bases matching TRBD1. This CDR3 has 14 residues. J was trimmed by 8 bases and V by 5 bases; bases with no gene match: 10. Germline V gene sequence: CDR1 SGDLS, CDR2 YYNGEE. The CDR3 loop is CASRQTGGALGYTF. The CDR3 DNA reads TGTGCCAGCAGACAGACAGGGGGTGCTCTGGGCTACACCTTC. The full variable domain, in which reference TRBV9 and TRBJ1-2 provide the parts outside the CDR3, is DSGVTQTPKHLITATGQRVTLRCSPRSGDLSVYWYQQSLDQGLQFLIQYYNGEERAKGNILERFSAQQFPDLHSELNLSSLELGDSALYFCASRQTGGALGYTFGSGTRLTVV.

The rearrangement links TRBV19 to TRBJ2-2; tentatively, D is TRBD2 (7 bases). This CDR3 has 16 amino acids. CDR1 is LNHDA, CDR2 SQIVND, per germline (reference sequence). The V gene lost 7 bases and the J gene lost 2 bases, with 17 bases spanning the gap. CDR3 protein: CASKGWGGTNTGELFF. The CDR3 DNA reads TGTGCCAGTAAGGGGTGGGGGGGGACAAACACCGGGGAGCTGTTTTTT.

V and J are TRBV9 and TRBJ2-1; weak D call: TRBD2 (6 bases). This CDR3 is built from 16 residues. The V gene's germline CDR1 is SGDLS and CDR2 YYNGEE. Trimming stripped 4 bases from V and 6 bases from J, with 20 bases between. The CDR3 spells CASSRTLGLYRNEQFF. The CDR3 DNA reads as TGTGCCAGCAGCCGCACATTGGGACTTTACCGCAATGAGCAGTTCTTC.

The chain joins TRBV18 to TRBJ2-4; 9 nucleotides line up with TRBD1. The CDR3 is 16 residues long. Trimming removed 0 bases from V and 6 bases from J; junction bases left unmatched: 6. The germline CDR1 and CDR2 sequences are KGHSH and LQKENI. The CDR3, as DNA: TGTGCCAGCTCACCACCCGGGACAGGGATGAGAAACATTCAGTACTTC. It yields the protein CASSPPGTGMRNIQYF. Variable domain in full (rest from reference TRBV18 and TRBJ2-4): NAGVMQNPRHLVRRRGQEARLRCSPMKGHSHVYWYRQLPEEGLKFMVYLQKENIIDESGMPKERFSAEFPKEGPSILRIQQVVRGDSAAYFCASSPPGTGMRNIQYFGAGTRLSVL.

The genes are TRBV28 and TRBJ1-1; 7 bases align to TRBD1. J lost 3 bases, V lost 7 bases, and 8 bases had no gene match. The CDR3 runs 14 residues. Germline loops: CDR1 MDHEN, CDR2 SYDVKM. The CDR3 here is CASTTTGAYTEAFF. The DNA for the CDR3 is TGTGCCAGCACTACTACAGGGGCCTACACTGAAGCTTTCTTT.

The chain uses TRBV5-5 and TRBJ1-1; 10 nucleotides align to TRBD1. Germline CDR1 reads SGHKS; CDR2 reads YYEKEE (reference sequence). With 3 bases clipped from V and 1 base from J, the junction kept 9 bases outside the gene matches. This CDR3 is built from 17 residues. CDR3 in amino acids: CASSSRDRGFGNTEAFF. DNA for the CDR3: TGTGCCAGCAGCTCCCGGGACAGGGGATTCGGGAACACTGAAGCTTTCTTT.

The CDR3 here is CASSFQGSTEAFF. The DNA of the CDR3 is TGTGCCAGCAGCTTCCAGGGGAGCACTGAAGCTTTCTTT. The chain uses TRBV7-8 and TRBJ1-1, with a weak D call TRBD1 (6 bases). The CDR3 runs to 13 residues. V shed 3 bases and J shed 4 bases, with 9 bases lying between them. Germline values: CDR1 SGHVS, CDR2 FQNEAQ.

The chain recombines TRBV27 with TRBJ2-7, with TRBD1 as a possible D gene (5 bases). Germline-derived CDR1 and CDR2 are MNHEY and SMNVEV (reference sequence). This CDR3 is 13 amino acids long. V was shortened by 3 bases and J by 0 bases, with 6 bases between the two germline ends. The CDR3 loop is CASSLGRSYEQYF. CDR3 DNA sequence: TGTGCCAGCAGTTTGGGGCGCTCCTACGAGCAGTACTTC.

V usage is TRBV29-1 and J usage is TRBJ2-1; a possible D gene is TRBD1 (5 bases). This CDR3 region has 11 residues. Deletions cut 4 bases from V and 7 bases from J, with 8 bases between. Germline V gene lookup returns CDR1 SQVTM and CDR2 ANQGSEA. Here the CDR3 reads CSVGRENEQFF. Here the CDR3 DNA reads TGCAGCGTTGGCAGGGAAAATGAGCAGTTCTTC.

The chain recombines TRBV30 with TRBJ2-1; TRBD1 is a possible D gene (5 bases). Germline values: CDR1 GTSNPN, CDR2 SVGIG (reference sequence). V was pared by 1 base and J by 9 bases, with 13 bases between. The CDR3 has 13 residues. CDR3 in DNA: TGTGCCTGGAGTGAATCCGACAGTGGTGAGCAGTTCTTC. This translates into CAWSESDSGEQFF.

The rearrangement links TRBV15 to TRBJ1-1, with no clear D. Trimming took off 0 bases at V and 6 bases at J, with 8 bases between the two ends. Per the germline V gene, CDR1 is LNHNV and CDR2 is YYDKDF (reference sequence). There are 13 residues in the CDR3. The CDR3 DNA reads as TGTGCCACCAGCAGAGACCCCTTGTCTGAAGCTTTCTTT. Translating gives CATSRDPLSEAFF.

The V gene is TRBV9, the J gene TRBJ1-5; D might be TRBD1 (6 bases). The CDR3 contains 15 residues. Deletions cut 0 bases from V and 3 bases from J, with 10 bases between. Germline CDR1 is SGDLS and CDR2 is YYNGEE. The CDR3 here is CASSVDAGANQPQHF. DNA of the CDR3: TGTGCCAGCAGCGTAGACGCAGGGGCCAATCAGCCCCAGCATTTT.

The V gene is TRBV5-1, the J gene TRBJ1-1, with a possible D match to TRBD1 (6 bases). There are 14 residues in the CDR3. CDR1 SGHRS and CDR2 YFSETQ come from the germline V gene. V lost 4 bases and J 1 base, leaving 11 bases between the germline ends. CDR3 sequence (DNA): TGCGCCAGCAGCCGGGGGGGACAGAACACTGAAGCTTTCTTT. Protein product: CASSRGGQNTEAFF. The whole variable domain, remainder taken from reference TRBV5-1 and TRBJ1-1, is KAGVTQTPRYLIKTRGQQVTLSCSPISGHRSVSWYQQTPGQGLQFLFEYFSETQRNKGNFPGRFSGRQFSNSRSEMNVSTLELGDSALYLCASSRGGQNTEAFFGQGTRLTVV.